Each of the 5 T cell receptor beta chains below was sequenced from the same sample in a study of Ad26.COV2.S vaccination and SARS-CoV-2 variants. Repertoires were generated with immunoSEQ multiplex PCR, while TCRdb's copy carries only in-frame clones and drops some. This sample carries about 350,000 clones, around 90% of them seen once, and the ten largest clones take approximately 5.9%. Treatment noted: roughly 19 received Ad26.COV2.S at low or high dose, single or two shots; 5 received placebo; per-sample allocation not given. Sampling was done on day 63 after the first vaccine or placebo injection. The input for sequencing was peripheral blood, taken in a trial of Ad26.COV2.S vaccine versus placebo. These TCRs come from a person aged 18-65 years who received the Ad26.COV2.S COVID-19 vaccine or a placebo.

The chain joins TRBV7-9 to TRBJ2-7, with TRBD1 as a possible D gene (5 bases). V was cut by 1 base and J by 6 bases, with 13 bases left in between. The CDR3 runs to 14 residues. Germline CDR1 is SEHNR and CDR2 is FQNEAQ (reference sequence). CDR3 nucleotide sequence: TGTGCCAGCAGCTTAGTGGGGCAGGCGCTCGAGCAGTACTTC. Translating it yields CASSLVGQALEQYF.

V is TRBV5-4 and J is TRBJ2-1, with D hard to call. Trimming shortened V by 4 bases and J by 0 bases, and 17 bases separated the two germline ends. Germline V gene data show CDR1 as SGHNT and CDR2 as YYREEE (reference sequence). CDR3 length equals 17 residues. The chain's CDR3 is CASSILRRSGSYNEQFF. The CDR3 DNA reads as TGTGCCAGCAGCATATTACGGCGGTCAGGCTCCTACAATGAGCAGTTCTTC.

This clone was seen ten or more times. The chain employs TRBV6-4 and TRBJ2-1; 10 bases line up with TRBD2. The V and J ends lost 0 bases and 7 bases, in that order; junction bases with no gene match: 3. Germline V gene sequence: CDR1 MRHNA, CDR2 SNTAGT. The CDR3 covers 15 residues. This CDR3 is CASSDSASGSNEQFF. As DNA, the CDR3 is TGTGCCAGCAGTGACTCGGCTAGCGGGAGTAATGAGCAGTTCTTC.

As DNA, the CDR3 is TGCGCCAGCAGCCCCTCGGGGGGGAACACTGAAGCTTTCTTT. Its protein is CASSPSGGNTEAFF. The chain combines TRBV5-1 with TRBJ1-1; D possibly corresponds to TRBD1 (5 bases). Germline CDR1 and CDR2: SGHRS and YFSETQ. Deletions cut 4 bases from V and 1 base from J, with 11 bases between. This CDR3 contains 14 residues.

The chain is built from TRBV30 and TRBJ1-1, with D tentatively TRBD1 (5 bases). The length of the CDR3 is 17 residues. In germline, CDR1 is GTSNPN, CDR2 SVGIG (reference sequence). V shed 0 bases and J shed 4 bases, with 21 bases lying between them. CDR3 sequence: CAWSVVWIGEGSTEAFF. As DNA, the CDR3 is TGTGCCTGGAGTGTAGTGTGGATTGGTGAGGGGAGCACTGAAGCTTTCTTT.